A single T cell receptor (beta chain) is shown here with its context. Its cognate antigen is unknown. The sample belongs to a study of vaccination effects on CD4 cells after COVID-19. Libraries were prepared by immunoSEQ multiplex PCR; TCRdb keeps only in-frame clonotypes and omits some of them. The sample has fewer than 85,000 clones; roughly 76% are singletons. With the ViraFEST assay, the study expanded antigen-specific CD4+ T cells using viral peptide pools, then sequenced them. Scientists isolated CD4+ T cells after an approximately ten-day culture period ended. BNT162b2 vaccine or mRNA-1273 vaccine was given to participants in two doses. The germline V gene has CDR1 KGHSH and CDR2 LQKENI. V lost 2 bases, J lost 3 bases, and 10 bases lay in between. This CDR3 contains 14 residues.

The sequences come from CD4+ T cells from PBMCs cultured with HCoV-OC43 spike peptides, collected after COVID-19 vaccination. Sample subset: HCoV-OC43 spike overlapping peptide pool stimulation. V usage is TRBV18 and J usage is TRBJ1-2, with no clear D. This clonotype was obtained from a human donor who received a COVID-19 vaccine. The CDR3 protein is CASSPSRTHYGYTF. CDR3 DNA: TGTGCCAGCTCACCAAGCAGGACTCACTATGGCTACACCTTC.